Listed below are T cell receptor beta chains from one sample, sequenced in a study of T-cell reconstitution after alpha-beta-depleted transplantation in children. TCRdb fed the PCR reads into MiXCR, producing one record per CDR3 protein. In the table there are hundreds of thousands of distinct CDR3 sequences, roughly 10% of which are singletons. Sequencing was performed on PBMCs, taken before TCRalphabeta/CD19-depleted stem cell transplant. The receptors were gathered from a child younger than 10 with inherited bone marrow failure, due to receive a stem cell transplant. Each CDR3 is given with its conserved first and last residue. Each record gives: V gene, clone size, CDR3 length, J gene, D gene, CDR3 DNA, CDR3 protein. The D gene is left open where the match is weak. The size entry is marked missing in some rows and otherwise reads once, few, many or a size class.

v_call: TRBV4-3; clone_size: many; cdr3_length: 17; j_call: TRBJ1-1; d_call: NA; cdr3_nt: TGCGCCAGCAGCCAGGGAACTTACGCTGAGATGAACACTGAAGCTTTCTTT; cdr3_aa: CASSQGTYAEMNTEAFF
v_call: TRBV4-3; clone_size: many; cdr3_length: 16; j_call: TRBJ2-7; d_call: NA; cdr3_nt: TGCGCCAGCAGCCAAGACGGGCAGGGTAGCGCCTACGAGCAGTACTTC; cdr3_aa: CASSQDGQGSAYEQYF
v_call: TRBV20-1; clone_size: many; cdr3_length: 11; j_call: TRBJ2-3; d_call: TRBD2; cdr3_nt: TGCAGTGCTAAAGGAGCGGGAGTGCCATATTTT; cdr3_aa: CSAKGAGVPYF
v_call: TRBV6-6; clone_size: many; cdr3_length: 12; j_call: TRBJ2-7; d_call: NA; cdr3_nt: TGTGCCAGCAGGGGCATCTCCTACGAGCAGTACTTC; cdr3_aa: CASRGISYEQYF
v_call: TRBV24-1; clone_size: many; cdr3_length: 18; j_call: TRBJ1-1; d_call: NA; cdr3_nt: TGTGCCACCAGTGATTTGCACTGGGACGGGACTGGGAACACTGAAGCTTTCTTT; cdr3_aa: CATSDLHWDGTGNTEAFF
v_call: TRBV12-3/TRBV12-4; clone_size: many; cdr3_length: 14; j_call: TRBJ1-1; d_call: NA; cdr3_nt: TGTGCCAGCAGTTTTGGGCCGCAGAACACTGAAGCTTTCTTT; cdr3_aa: CASSFGPQNTEAFF
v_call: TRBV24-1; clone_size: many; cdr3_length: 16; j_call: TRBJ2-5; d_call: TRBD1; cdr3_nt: TGTGCCACCAGTGATTACCAAACGGACAGGCAAGAGACCCAGTACTTC; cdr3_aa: CATSDYQTDRQETQYF
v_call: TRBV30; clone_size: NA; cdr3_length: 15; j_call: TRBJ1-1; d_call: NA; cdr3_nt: TGTGCCTGGAGTTCCCTCTTGGGGGGAGATAGTGAAGCTTTCTTT; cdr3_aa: CAWSSLLGGDSEAFF
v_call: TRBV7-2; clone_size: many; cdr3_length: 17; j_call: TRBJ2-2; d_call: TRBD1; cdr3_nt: TGTGCCAGCAGCTTAGGGCCCAGGGGGCGGGACACCGGGGAGCTGTTTTTT; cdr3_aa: CASSLGPRGRDTGELFF
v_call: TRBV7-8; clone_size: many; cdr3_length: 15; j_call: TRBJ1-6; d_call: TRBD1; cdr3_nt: TGTGCCAGCAGGCAGACAGGGGCCTGGGACTCACCCCTCCACTTT; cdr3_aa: CASRQTGAWDSPLHF
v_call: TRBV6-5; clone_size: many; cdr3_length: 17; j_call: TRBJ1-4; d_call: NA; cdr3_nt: TGTGCCAGCAGTTCCCTAGGGGCTAACGGGCGACGCGAAAAACTGTTTTTT; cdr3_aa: CASSSLGANGRREKLFF
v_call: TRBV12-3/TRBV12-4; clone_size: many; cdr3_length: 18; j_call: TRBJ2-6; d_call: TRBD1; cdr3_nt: TGTGCCAGCAGTCCATCCGGGACAGGGATCTCTGGGGCCAACGTCCTGACTTTC; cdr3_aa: CASSPSGTGISGANVLTF
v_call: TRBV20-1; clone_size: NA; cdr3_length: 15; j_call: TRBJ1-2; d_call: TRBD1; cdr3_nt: TGCAGTGCTAGCATCAGAGGCCGAGACAGGGACGGCTACACCTTC; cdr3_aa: CSASIRGRDRDGYTF
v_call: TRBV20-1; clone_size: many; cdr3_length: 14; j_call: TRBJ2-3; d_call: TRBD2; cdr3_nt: TGCAGTGCAACTAGCGGGAGGGCCACAGATACGCAGTATTTT; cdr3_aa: CSATSGRATDTQYF
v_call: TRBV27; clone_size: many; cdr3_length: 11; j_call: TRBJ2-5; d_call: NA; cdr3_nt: TGTGCCAGCAGTCAGGGCCAGACCCAGTACTTC; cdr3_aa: CASSQGQTQYF
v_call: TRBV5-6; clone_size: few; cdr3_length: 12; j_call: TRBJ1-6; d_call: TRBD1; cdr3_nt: TGTGCCAGCAGCTTGGACAGGGGAGGAATCCACTTT; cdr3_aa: CASSLDRGGIHF
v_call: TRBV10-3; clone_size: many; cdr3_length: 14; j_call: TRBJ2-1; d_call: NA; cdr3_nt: TGTGCCATCAGAGGCGGGACGGGGTACAATGAGCAGTTCTTC; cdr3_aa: CAIRGGTGYNEQFF
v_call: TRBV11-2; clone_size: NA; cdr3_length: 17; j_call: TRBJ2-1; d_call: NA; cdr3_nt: TGTGCCAGCAGCTTCGGTAAAGTAGCGGAGTATTACAATGAGCAGTTCTTC; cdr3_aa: CASSFGKVAEYYNEQFF
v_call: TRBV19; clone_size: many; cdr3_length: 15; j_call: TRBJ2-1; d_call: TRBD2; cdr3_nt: TGTGCCAGTACCTTAGCGGGTTTCTCCTACAATGAGCAGTTCTTC; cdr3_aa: CASTLAGFSYNEQFF
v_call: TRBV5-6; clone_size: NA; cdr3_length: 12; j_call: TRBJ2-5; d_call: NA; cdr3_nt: TGTGCCAGCAGCTCCCTGGTGGAGACCCAGTACTTC; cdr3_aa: CASSSLVETQYF
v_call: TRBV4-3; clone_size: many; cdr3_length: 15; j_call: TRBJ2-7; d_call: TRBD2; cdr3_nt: TGCGCCAGCAGCCAAAGCGGGAGAGGGACCTACGAGCAGTACTTC; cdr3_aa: CASSQSGRGTYEQYF
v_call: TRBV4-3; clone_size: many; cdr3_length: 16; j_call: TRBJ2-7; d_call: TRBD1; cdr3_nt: TGCGCCAGCAGCCGTCAATCCGGGGACAGGGGATACGAGCAGTACTTC; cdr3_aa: CASSRQSGDRGYEQYF
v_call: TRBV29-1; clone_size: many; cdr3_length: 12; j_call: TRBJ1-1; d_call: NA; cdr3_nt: TGCAGCGTAAGGGGTTGGAACACTGAAGCTTTCTTT; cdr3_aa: CSVRGWNTEAFF
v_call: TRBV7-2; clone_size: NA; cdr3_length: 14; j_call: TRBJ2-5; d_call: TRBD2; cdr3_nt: TGTGCCAGCAGCCCTAGGTCGGGAGGAGAGACCCAGTACTTC; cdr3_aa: CASSPRSGGETQYF
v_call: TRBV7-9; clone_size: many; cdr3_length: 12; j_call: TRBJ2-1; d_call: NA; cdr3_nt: TGTGCCAGCAGCGCGACCGTTAGCGAGCAGTTCTTC; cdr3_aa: CASSATVSEQFF
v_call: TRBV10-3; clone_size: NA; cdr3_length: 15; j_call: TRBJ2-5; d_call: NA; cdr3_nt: TGTGCCATCAGTGAGGGTACGAGGTTCCAAGAGACCCAGTACTTC; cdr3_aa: CAISEGTRFQETQYF
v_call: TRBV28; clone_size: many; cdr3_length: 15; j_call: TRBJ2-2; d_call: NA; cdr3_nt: TGTGCCAGCAGTTTATCGGACAGAGGGACCGGGGAGCTGTTTTTT; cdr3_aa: CASSLSDRGTGELFF
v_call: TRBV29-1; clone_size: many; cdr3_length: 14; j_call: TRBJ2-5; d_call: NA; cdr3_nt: TGCAGCGTTCCAGGGGGGACGTACCAAGAGACCCAGTACTTC; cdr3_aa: CSVPGGTYQETQYF
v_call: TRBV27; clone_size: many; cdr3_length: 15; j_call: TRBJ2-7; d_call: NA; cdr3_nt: TGTGCCAGCGCCCGGAGGGGCCCGAGCTCCTACGAGCAGTACTTC; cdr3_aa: CASARRGPSSYEQYF
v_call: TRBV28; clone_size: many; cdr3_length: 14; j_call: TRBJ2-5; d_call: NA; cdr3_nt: TGTGCCAGCAGTTCCAGGGGACAACAAGAGACCCAGTACTTC; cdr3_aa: CASSSRGQQETQYF
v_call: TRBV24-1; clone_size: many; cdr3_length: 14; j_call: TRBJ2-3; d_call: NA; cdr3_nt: TGTGCCACCAGCCGGGACGGGGACACAGATACGCAGTATTTT; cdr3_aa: CATSRDGDTDTQYF
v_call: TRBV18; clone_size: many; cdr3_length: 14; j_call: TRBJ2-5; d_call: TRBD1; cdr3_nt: TGTGCCAGCTCACCCACAGGGGGCCCGGAGACCCAGTACTTC; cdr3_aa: CASSPTGGPETQYF
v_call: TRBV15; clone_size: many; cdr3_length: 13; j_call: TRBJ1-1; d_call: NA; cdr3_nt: TGTGCCACCAGCAGGGACCCGAACACTGAAGCTTTCTTT; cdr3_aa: CATSRDPNTEAFF
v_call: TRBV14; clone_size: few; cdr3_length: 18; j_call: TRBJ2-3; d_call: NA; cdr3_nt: TGTGCCAGCAGCCAAGATTGGATGCGGGATCCTAGCACAGATACGCAGTATTTT; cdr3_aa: CASSQDWMRDPSTDTQYF
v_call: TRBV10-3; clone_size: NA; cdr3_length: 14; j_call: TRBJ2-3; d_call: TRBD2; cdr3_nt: TGTGCCATCAGATTCGGGGGAGGGGCAGATACGCAGTATTTT; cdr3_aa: CAIRFGGGADTQYF
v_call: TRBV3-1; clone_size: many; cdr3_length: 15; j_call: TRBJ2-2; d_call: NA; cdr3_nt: TGTGCCAGCAGCCCATCGTTTAGGGGCACCGGGGAGCTGTTTTTT; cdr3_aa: CASSPSFRGTGELFF
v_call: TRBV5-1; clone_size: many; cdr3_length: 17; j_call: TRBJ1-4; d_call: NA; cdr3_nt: TGCGCCAGCAGCTTGGATCCGGGGGCGATGAATAATGAAAAACTGTTTTTT; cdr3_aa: CASSLDPGAMNNEKLFF
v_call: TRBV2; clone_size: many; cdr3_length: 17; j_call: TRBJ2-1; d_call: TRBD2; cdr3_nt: TGTGCCAGCAGAAATTCCATTCTAGCGGGGACCTACAATGAGCAGTTCTTC; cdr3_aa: CASRNSILAGTYNEQFF
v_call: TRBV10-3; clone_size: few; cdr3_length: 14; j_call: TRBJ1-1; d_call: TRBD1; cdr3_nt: TGTGCCATCACCCAGGGGGGGTTGAACACTGAAGCTTTCTTT; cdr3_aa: CAITQGGLNTEAFF
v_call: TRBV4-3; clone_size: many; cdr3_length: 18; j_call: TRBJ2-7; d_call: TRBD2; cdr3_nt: TGCGCCAGCAGCCAAGATATCTCCCTAGCGGGGCTATCCTACGAGCAGTACTTC; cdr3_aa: CASSQDISLAGLSYEQYF
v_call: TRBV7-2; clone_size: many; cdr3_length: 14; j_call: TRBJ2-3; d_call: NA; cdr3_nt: TGTGCCAGCAGCTTAAGATCAGACACAGATACGCAGTATTTT; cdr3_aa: CASSLRSDTDTQYF
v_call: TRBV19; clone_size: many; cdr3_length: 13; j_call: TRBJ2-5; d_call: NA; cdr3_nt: TGTGCCAGTAGTATGGCAGGGCGAAAGACCCAGTACTTC; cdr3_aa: CASSMAGRKTQYF
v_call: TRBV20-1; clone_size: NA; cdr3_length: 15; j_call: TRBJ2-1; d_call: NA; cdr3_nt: TGCAGTGCTAGGCCGGACTACCAACTTTACAATGAGCAGTTCTTC; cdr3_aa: CSARPDYQLYNEQFF
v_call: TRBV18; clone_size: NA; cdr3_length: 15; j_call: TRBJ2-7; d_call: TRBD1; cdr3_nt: TGTGCCAGCTCATCGTTCCGGGACAGGGACCACGAGCAGTACTTC; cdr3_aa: CASSSFRDRDHEQYF